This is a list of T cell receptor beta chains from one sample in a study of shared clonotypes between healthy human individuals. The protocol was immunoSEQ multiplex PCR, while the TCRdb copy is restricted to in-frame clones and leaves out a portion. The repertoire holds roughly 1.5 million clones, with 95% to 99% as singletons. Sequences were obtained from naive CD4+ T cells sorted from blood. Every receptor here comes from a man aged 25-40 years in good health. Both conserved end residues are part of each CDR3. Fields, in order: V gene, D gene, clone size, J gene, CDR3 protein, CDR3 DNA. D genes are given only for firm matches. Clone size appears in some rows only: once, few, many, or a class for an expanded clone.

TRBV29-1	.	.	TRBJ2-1	CSVGGTPIGEQFF	TGCAGCGTCGGTGGGACCCCTATAGGTGAGCAGTTCTTC
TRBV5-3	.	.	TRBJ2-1	CARSFGLVGKDLTYNEQFF	TGTGCCAGAAGTTTCGGCCTAGTGGGTAAGGACCTGACTTACAATGAGCAGTTCTTC
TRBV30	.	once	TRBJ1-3	CAWCTQGLISGNTIYF	TGTGCCTGGTGCACACAGGGCCTAATCTCTGGAAACACCATATATTTT
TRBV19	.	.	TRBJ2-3	CASRGVTDTQYF	TGTGCCAGTAGGGGCGTCACAGATACGCAGTATTTT
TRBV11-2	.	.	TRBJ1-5	CASSLDGGPQHF	TGTGCCAGCAGCTTAGATGGGGGGCCCCAGCATTTT
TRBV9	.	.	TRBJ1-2	CASSTESHYGYTF	TGTGCCAGCAGCACAGAGTCCCACTATGGCTACACCTTC
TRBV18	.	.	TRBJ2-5	CASSILSTETQYF	TGTGCCAGCTCCATCCTGAGCACGGAGACCCAGTACTTC
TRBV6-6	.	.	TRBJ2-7	CASSYSLGVGEQYF	TGTGCCAGCAGTTACTCGTTGGGGGTGGGGGAGCAGTACTTC
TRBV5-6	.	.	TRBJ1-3	CASSFTVLSGNTIYF	TGTGCCAGCAGCTTCACAGTCCTCTCTGGAAACACCATATATTTT
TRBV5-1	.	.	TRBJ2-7	CASSLGQGSYEQYF	TGCGCCAGCAGCTTGGGGCAGGGATCCTACGAGCAGTACTTC
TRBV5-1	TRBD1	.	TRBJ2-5	CASSLTGPGGIQETQYF	TGCGCCAGCAGCTTGACCGGGCCAGGGGGCATCCAAGAGACCCAGTACTTC
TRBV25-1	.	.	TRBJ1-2	CASSEFPRAWDRYGYTF	TGTGCCAGCAGTGAATTCCCTCGCGCTTGGGATCGGTATGGCTACACCTTC
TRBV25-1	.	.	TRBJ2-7	CASSERKGISYEQYF	TGTGCCAGCAGTGAAAGGAAGGGGATCTCCTACGAGCAGTACTTC
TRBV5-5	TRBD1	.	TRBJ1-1	CASSDTSGGDTEAFF	TGTGCCAGCAGCGACACGTCAGGGGGAGACACTGAAGCTTTCTTT
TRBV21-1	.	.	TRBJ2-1	CASSKAAREGEQFF	TGTGCCAGCAGCAAAGCCGCCAGGGAAGGCGAGCAGTTCTTC
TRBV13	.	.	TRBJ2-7	CASSKGQPSSYEQYF	TGTGCCAGCAGCAAAGGACAGCCGAGCTCCTACGAGCAGTACTTC
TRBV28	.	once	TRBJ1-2	CASSPRGFLNYGYTF	TGTGCCAGCAGTCCCAGAGGGTTTCTCAACTATGGCTACACCTTC
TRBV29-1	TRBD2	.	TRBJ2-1	CSVASSGYNEQFF	TGCAGCGTGGCCTCTAGCGGTTACAATGAGCAGTTCTTC
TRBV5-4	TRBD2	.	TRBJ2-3	CASSGEPGLAADTQYF	TGTGCCAGCAGCGGGGAACCGGGACTAGCGGCTGATACGCAGTATTTT
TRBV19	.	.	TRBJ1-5	CASTPGQRDLPQHF	TGTGCCAGTACGCCCGGACAGAGGGATTTGCCCCAGCATTTT
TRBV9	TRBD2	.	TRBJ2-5	CASSARSREVETQYF	TGTGCCAGCAGCGCCCGTTCGCGGGAGGTAGAGACCCAGTACTTC
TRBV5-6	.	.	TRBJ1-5	CASSAGVSQPQHF	TGTGCCAGCAGCGCAGGGGTTTCTCAGCCCCAGCATTTT
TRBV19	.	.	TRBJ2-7	CASSTKHRGGPSYEQYF	TGTGCCAGTAGTACGAAACACAGGGGAGGGCCTTCCTACGAGCAGTACTTC
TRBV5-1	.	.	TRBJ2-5	CASSANPTQETQYF	TGCGCCAGCAGCGCCAATCCCACCCAAGAGACCCAGTACTTC
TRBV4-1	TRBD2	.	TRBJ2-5	CASSQEIVLAGGQETQYF	TGCGCCAGCAGCCAAGAAATAGTACTAGCGGGAGGGCAAGAGACCCAGTACTTC
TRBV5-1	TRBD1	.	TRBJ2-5	CASSFYLDRGRETQYF	TGCGCCAGCAGCTTTTACCTGGACAGGGGGCGAGAGACCCAGTACTTC
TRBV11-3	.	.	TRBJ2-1	CASSFGRYNEQFF	TGTGCCAGCAGCTTTGGGAGGTACAATGAGCAGTTCTTC
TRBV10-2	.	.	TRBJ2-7	CASSLGRILYEQYF	TGCGCCAGCAGTCTTGGAAGGATCTTATACGAGCAGTACTTC
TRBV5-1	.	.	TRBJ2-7	CASSLDLWVDKDYEQYF	TGCGCCAGCAGCTTGGATCTGTGGGTAGATAAGGACTACGAGCAGTACTTC
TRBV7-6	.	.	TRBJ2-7	CASSPNEGNYEQYF	TGTGCCAGCAGCCCCAACGAGGGAAACTACGAGCAGTACTTC
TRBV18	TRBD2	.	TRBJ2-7	CASSPTAGEYEQYF	TGTGCCAGCTCACCAACAGCGGGAGAGTACGAGCAGTACTTC
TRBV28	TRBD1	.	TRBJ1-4	CASRTGTGFDNEKLFF	TGTGCCAGCAGGACCGGGACAGGGTTTGATAATGAAAAACTGTTTTTT
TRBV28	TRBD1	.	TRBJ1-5	CASPPAGTVRYQPQHF	TGTGCCAGCCCCCCCGCCGGGACAGTACGTTATCAGCCCCAGCATTTT
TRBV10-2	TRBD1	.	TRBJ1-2	CASSESDRGLRNYGYTF	TGCGCCAGCAGTGAGTCGGACAGGGGGCTTAGGAACTATGGCTACACCTTC
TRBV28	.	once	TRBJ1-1	CASSLLLSPSTTPF	TGTGCCAGCAGTCTACTATTATCTCCTAGTACTACCCCTTTT
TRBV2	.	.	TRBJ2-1	CASSESGSEISYNEQFF	TGTGCCAGCAGTGAATCCGGCTCCGAAATCTCCTACAATGAGCAGTTCTTC
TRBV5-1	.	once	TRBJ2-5	CASSLAETYQETQYF	TGCGCCAGCAGCTTGGCAGAGACGTACCAAGAGACCCAGTACTTC
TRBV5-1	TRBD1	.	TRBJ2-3	CASSLGGTGGTDTQYF	TGCGCCAGCAGCTTGGGAGGGACAGGAGGCACAGATACGCAGTATTTT
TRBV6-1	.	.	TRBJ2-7	CASSGGQPGVYEQYF	TGTGCCAGCAGCGGGGGGCAGCCGGGGGTCTACGAGCAGTACTTC
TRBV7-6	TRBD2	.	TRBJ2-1	CASGLAGVGEQFF	TGTGCCAGCGGACTAGCGGGAGTAGGGGAGCAGTTCTTC
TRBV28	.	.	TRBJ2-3	CASSPSTRKNTDTQYF	TGTGCCAGCAGTCCCTCGACTAGGAAAAACACAGATACGCAGTATTTT
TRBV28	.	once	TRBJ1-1	CASRMGDTEAFF	TGTGCCAGCAGAATGGGAGACACTGAAGCTTTCTTT
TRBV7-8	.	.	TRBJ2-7	CASSALTGDGIYEQYF	TGTGCCAGCAGCGCGCTTACCGGGGACGGAATCTACGAGCAGTACTTC
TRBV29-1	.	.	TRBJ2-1	CSVAQVSGGNEQFF	TGCAGCGTTGCCCAGGTCTCCGGTGGCAATGAGCAGTTCTTC
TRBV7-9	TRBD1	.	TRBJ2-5	CASSLDRGLQETQYF	TGTGCCAGCAGCTTAGACAGGGGGCTTCAGGAGACCCAGTACTTC
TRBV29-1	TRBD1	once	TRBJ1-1	CSVEPHRGSEAFF	TGCAGCGTTGAACCCCACAGGGGGTCTGAAGCTTTCTTT
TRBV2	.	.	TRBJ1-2	CASSGDTNYGYTF	TGTGCTTCGTCCGGGGACACTAACTATGGCTACACCTTC
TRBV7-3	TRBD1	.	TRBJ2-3	CASSPEDRATDTQYF	TGTGCCAGCAGCCCCGAGGACAGGGCGACAGATACGCAGTATTTT
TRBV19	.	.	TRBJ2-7	CASSLLGISSYEQYF	TGTGCCAGTAGTCTTTTGGGGATTAGCTCCTACGAGCAGTACTTC
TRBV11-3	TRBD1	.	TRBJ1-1	CASSSVTGGKPFF	TGTGCCAGCAGCTCGGTGACAGGGGGCAAACCTTTCTTT
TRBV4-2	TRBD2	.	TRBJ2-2	CASSQGLAGGLDTGELFF	TGTGCCAGCAGCCAGGGACTAGCGGGAGGTCTGGACACCGGGGAGCTGTTTTTT
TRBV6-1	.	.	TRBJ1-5	CASSEDVRVSGQPQHF	TGTGCCAGCAGTGAAGATGTGCGGGTAAGTGGTCAGCCCCAGCATTTT
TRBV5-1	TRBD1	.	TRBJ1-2	CASSLSSNRGYGYTF	TGCGCCAGCAGCTTGTCTTCAAACAGGGGATATGGCTACACCTTC
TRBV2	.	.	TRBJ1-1	CASGDHGGTEAFF	TGTGCCAGCGGCGACCATGGAGGCACTGAAGCTTTCTTT
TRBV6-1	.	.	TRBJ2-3	CASSGDTRGPDTQYF	TGTGCCAGCAGTGGGGACACTCGCGGACCAGATACGCAGTATTTT
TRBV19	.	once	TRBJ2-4	CASSTERNIQYF	TGTGCCAGTAGTACGGAGAGGAACATTCAGTACTTC
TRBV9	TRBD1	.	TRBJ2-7	CASSAGPRGRTYEQYF	TGTGCCAGCAGCGCGGGACCCAGGGGGCGAACCTACGAGCAGTACTTC